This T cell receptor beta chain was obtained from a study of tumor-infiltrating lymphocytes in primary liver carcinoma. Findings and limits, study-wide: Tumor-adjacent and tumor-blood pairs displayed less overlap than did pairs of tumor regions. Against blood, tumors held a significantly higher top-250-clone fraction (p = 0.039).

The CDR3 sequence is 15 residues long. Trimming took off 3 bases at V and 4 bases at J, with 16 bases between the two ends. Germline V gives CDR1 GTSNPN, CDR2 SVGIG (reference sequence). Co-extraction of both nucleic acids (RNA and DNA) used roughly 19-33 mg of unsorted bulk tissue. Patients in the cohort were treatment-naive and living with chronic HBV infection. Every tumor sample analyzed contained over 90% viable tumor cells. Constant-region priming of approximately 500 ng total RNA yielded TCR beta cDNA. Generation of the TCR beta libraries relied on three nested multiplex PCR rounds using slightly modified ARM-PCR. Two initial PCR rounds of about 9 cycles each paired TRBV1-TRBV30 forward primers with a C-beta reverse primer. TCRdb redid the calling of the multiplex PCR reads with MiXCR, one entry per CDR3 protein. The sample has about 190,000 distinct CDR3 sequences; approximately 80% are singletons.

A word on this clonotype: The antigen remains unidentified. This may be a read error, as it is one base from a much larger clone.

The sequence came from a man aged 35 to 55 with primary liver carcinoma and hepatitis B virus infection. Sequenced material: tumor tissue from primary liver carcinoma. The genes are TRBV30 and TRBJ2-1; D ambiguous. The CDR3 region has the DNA TGTGCCTGGAGGGTAGTACAGCTGAAGTACAATGAGCAGTTCTTC. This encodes CAWRVVQLKYNEQFF.